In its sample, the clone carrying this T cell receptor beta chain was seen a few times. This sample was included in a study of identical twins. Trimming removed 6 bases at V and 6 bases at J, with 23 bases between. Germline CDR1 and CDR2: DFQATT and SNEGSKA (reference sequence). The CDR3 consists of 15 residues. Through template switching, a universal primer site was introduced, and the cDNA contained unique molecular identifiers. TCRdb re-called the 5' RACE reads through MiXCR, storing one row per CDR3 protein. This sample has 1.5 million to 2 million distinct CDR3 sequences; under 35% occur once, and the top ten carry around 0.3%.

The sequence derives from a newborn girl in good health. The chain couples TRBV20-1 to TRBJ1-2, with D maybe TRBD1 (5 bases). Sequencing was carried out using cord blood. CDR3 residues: CSAFEIGTGGNGYTF. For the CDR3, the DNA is TGCAGTGCATTCGAGATTGGGACCGGAGGGAATGGCTACACCTTC.